This is a list of T cell receptor beta chains from one sample in a study of identical twins. MiXCR, run by TCRdb on the 5' RACE reads, gives a single entry per CDR3 protein. The data show nearly 650,000 distinct CDR3 sequences, under 8.5% seen once. These sequences were also reported in another study, on yellow fever vaccine responses in identical twins.

The material sequenced was PBMCs. The receptors originated from a young woman in good health. Each CDR3 is given with its conserved first and last residue. The order of the fields is V gene, D gene, CDR3 protein. The D gene is left open where the match is weak.

>TRBV2|NA
CASSGAVVGGTDTQYF
>TRBV7-2|TRBD2
CASSLLAGLTTDTQYF
>TRBV9|TRBD1
CASSPYQGARSTDTQYF
>TRBV5-1|NA
CASSFAGQLYNEQFF
>TRBV12-3/TRBV12-4|TRBD2
CASSPQLAGGPQETQYF
>TRBV6-5|TRBD1
CASSNRGGNTIYF
>TRBV7-8|TRBD2
CASRFRGSGRAETRETQYF
>TRBV20-1|NA
CSAHPGAGRTDTQYF
>TRBV20-1|TRBD1
CSARAGDREFRGNEQFF
>TRBV6-1|NA
CASRHGGQGTGELFF
>TRBV28|NA
CASTAGSGETQYF
>TRBV29-1|NA
CSVEEQPYNEQFF
>TRBV20-1|TRBD2
CSARKPGLALDTQYF
>TRBV12-3/TRBV12-4|TRBD2
CASSLPAGLAAYNEQFF
>TRBV25-1|NA
CASSEYRGTGELFF
>TRBV3-1|NA
CATSQEIGGQVLTGANVLTF
>TRBV20-1|NA
CSARDQGRKVTDTQYF
>TRBV12-3/TRBV12-4|NA
CASSFGPSSEAFF
>TRBV29-1|TRBD1
CSDLGQTNTQYF
>TRBV29-1|NA
CSVEAREETQYF
>TRBV2|NA
CASSRIFPHDGVNSPLHF
>TRBV12-3/TRBV12-4|TRBD2
CASSRPGTSGSYEQYF
>TRBV11-2|NA
CASNPPLEGISSYNEQFF
>TRBV20-1|NA
CSALGIQETQYF
>TRBV7-2|NA
CASSLGIPKKDTQYF
>TRBV5-1|TRBD1
CASSMTGGFSGANVLTF
>TRBV5-4|TRBD2
CASSFEDGGRLAGPLTYEQYF
>TRBV12-3/TRBV12-4|TRBD2
CASSSGLAGGPPEQFF
>TRBV20-1|NA
CSINPGGVLNGYTF
>TRBV28|NA
CASRETGKFWYTEAFF
>TRBV11-2|NA
CASSAGPGSTDTQYF
>TRBV4-1|TRBD2
CASSQRTSGTYEQHF
>TRBV11-1|TRBD2
CASSSVMTGGRSRSYNEQFF
>TRBV20-1|NA
CSARGHKGSYEQYF
>TRBV28|TRBD1
CASSWTGTDEKLFF
>TRBV29-1|TRBD2
CSVAGGPTEQFF
>TRBV18|TRBD2
CASSPRIRSERGTNEQFF
>TRBV29-1|NA
CSVQRLSSDEQYF
>TRBV7-2|NA
CASSFTGSIGLDTEAFF
>TRBV5-1|NA
CASSLGQGNLGNEQFF
>TRBV29-1|NA
CSGFGGDSYNEQFF
>TRBV24-1|NA
CATGAGEGYDEQFF